The 29 T cell receptor beta chains below come from one sample, sequenced in a study of OX40 agonist ivuxolimab in advanced cancers. The data were produced by immunoSEQ multiplex PCR, yet TCRdb's version contains in-frame clones alone and is incomplete. This sample has tens of thousands of clones, with about four fifths found just once. The source material was CD4+ or CD8+ T cells sorted from blood, sampled in a trial of the OX40 agonist ivuxolimab. The receptors stem from an adult with an advanced solid tumor such as melanoma, head and neck, liver or kidney cancer.

This chain connects TRBV6-5 to TRBJ2-5; D is undetermined. Looked up from germline, CDR1 is MNHEY and CDR2 is SVGAGI. The V and J ends lost 5 bases and 5 bases respectively, with 9 bases between them. This CDR3 spans 12 amino acids. The CDR3 nucleotides are TGTGCCAGCAGTCCCGATGAGGAGACCCAGTACTTC. Protein product: CASSPDEETQYF.

The chain recombines TRBV7-8 with TRBJ1-3; perhaps TRBD1 as D (5 bases). Germline assignment: CDR1 SGHVS and CDR2 FQNEAQ. V lost 1 base to trimming and J lost 4 bases, with 8 bases between them. CDR3 length: 14 amino acids. CDR3 protein: CASSLGQPGNTIYF. In nucleotides, the CDR3 is TGTGCCAGCAGCTTAGGACAGCCCGGAAACACCATATATTTT.

The J gene is TRBJ2-3, the V gene TRBV6-5; 8 bases agree with TRBD2. V dropped 6 bases and J dropped 5; count of bases not matched to a gene: 10. The CDR3 consists of 15 residues. CDR1 and CDR2 (germline): MNHEY, SVGAGI. CDR3 sequence (DNA): TGTGCCAGCAGCCCCGTAGCGGGATCGAAAGATACGCAGTATTTT. Its protein product is CASSPVAGSKDTQYF.

The chain combines TRBV18 with TRBJ2-3, with D possibly TRBD2 on 6 matching bases. CDR3 length: 17 amino acids. Germline V gene data show CDR1 as KGHSH and CDR2 as LQKENI. Trimming left V 1 base short and J 0 bases short, with 14 bases between. Written as DNA, the CDR3 is TGTGCCAGCTCACCACGGGGGGAGGAACACAGCACAGATACGCAGTATTTT. Its protein product is CASSPRGEEHSTDTQYF.

The chain recombines TRBV16 with TRBJ1-2, with unresolved D. The V end lost 0 bases, the J end lost 2 bases, and 7 bases lay between the germline ends. Germline values: CDR1 KGHSY, CDR2 FQNENV. The CDR3 spans 14 residues. The CDR3 protein is CASSQSLGNYGYTF. The CDR3 DNA reads as TGTGCCAGCAGCCAATCTCTTGGGAACTATGGCTACACCTTC.

The V call is TRBV6-1, the J call TRBJ2-3; D perhaps matches TRBD1 (7 bases). The CDR3 length is 16 residues. The V end was cut by 1 base, the J end by 0 bases, with 11 bases between. The V gene's germline CDR1 is MNHNS and CDR2 SASEGT. CDR3 nucleotides: TGTGCCAGCAGTGAAGGGGGGGACAGAAGCACAGATACGCAGTATTTT. Protein product: CASSEGGDRSTDTQYF.

The chain recombines TRBV7-9 with TRBJ1-1; D not certain. The germline V gene encodes CDR1 SEHNR and CDR2 FQNEAQ (reference sequence). The V end was cut by 5 bases, the J end by 4 bases, with 14 bases between. This CDR3 contains 14 residues. CDR3 nucleotide sequence: TGTGCCAGCAGCGGAGCGCCCGAGGGCACTGAAGCTTTCTTT. Translation: CASSGAPEGTEAFF.

The rearrangement uses TRBV10-3 and TRBJ1-5, with unresolved D. The V and J ends lost 0 bases and 6 bases respectively, with 9 bases between them. This CDR3 has 14 amino acids. Germline V gives CDR1 ENHRY, CDR2 SYGVKD. The CDR3 region has the DNA TGTGCCATCAGTGAGTCTATCGGGGTTCAGCCCCAGCATTTT. This encodes CAISESIGVQPQHF.

The gene calls are TRBV5-6 and TRBJ1-1; 11 nucleotides match TRBD1. This CDR3 region has 16 residues. Germline values: CDR1 SGHDT, CDR2 YYEEEE. J lost 0 bases, V lost 4 bases, and 5 bases had no gene match. CDR3 in DNA: TGTGCCAGCAGCCAGGGACAGGGGGTTATGAACACTGAAGCTTTCTTT. It codes for CASSQGQGVMNTEAFF. Variable domain in full (rest from reference TRBV5-6 and TRBJ1-1): DAGVTQSPTHLIKTRGQQVTLRCSPKSGHDTVSWYQQALGQGPQFIFQYYEEEERQRGNFPDRFSGHQFPNYSSELNVNALLLGDSALYLCASSQGQGVMNTEAFFGQGTRLTVV.

The rearrangement joins TRBV6-5 to TRBJ2-2; D might be TRBD2 (7 bases). The ends were cut back, 7 bases at V and 7 bases at J, with 19 bases in the middle. Germline V gene sequence: CDR1 MNHEY, CDR2 SVGAGI. The CDR3 is made up of 15 amino acids. CDR3 protein: CASTQRGGLSGELFF. The CDR3 DNA reads as TGTGCCAGCACTCAGAGGGGGGGATTAAGCGGGGAGCTGTTTTTT.

The chain carries TRBV19 and TRBJ2-5; D possibly corresponds to TRBD2 (5 bases). The CDR3 is 14 amino acids. Germline lookup yields CDR1 LNHDA and CDR2 SQIVND (reference sequence). V shed 3 bases and J shed 7 bases, with 15 bases lying between them. The CDR3 DNA follows: TGTGCCAGTAGTATTCCCGCTTCCCGGGGGACCCAGTACTTC. This sequence encodes CASSIPASRGTQYF.

CDR3 coding DNA: TGTGCCAGCACCCCAGGACGGAACCAAGAGACCCAGTACTTC. Protein product: CASTPGRNQETQYF. The chain employs TRBV28 and TRBJ2-5; D gene unclear. Germline V gene lookup returns CDR1 MDHEN and CDR2 SYDVKM. The CDR3 extends over 14 amino acids. V gave up 7 bases and J gave up 0 bases, with 12 bases separating them. Complete variable domain (other parts from reference TRBV28 and TRBJ2-5): DVKVTQSSRYLVKRTGEKVFLECVQDMDHENMFWYRQDPGLGLRLIYFSYDVKMKEKGDIPEGYSVSREKKERFSLILESASTNQTSMYLCASTPGRNQETQYFGPGTRLLVL.

J is TRBJ1-1 and V is TRBV29-1; D perhaps matches TRBD1 (5 bases). Germline V CDR1 and CDR2: SQVTM, ANQGSEA. The CDR3 is 13 residues long. Trimming took off 3 bases at V and 11 bases at J, with 19 bases between the two ends. The DNA for the CDR3 is TGCAGCGTTGATACAGGTTCAACCCTTTGGGCTTTCTTT. It translates to CSVDTGSTLWAFF.

The V and J genes are TRBV6-6 and TRBJ2-2; D is unclear. The CDR3 spans 14 residues. Germline values: CDR1 MNHNY, CDR2 SVGAGI (reference sequence). With 0 bases removed from V and 8 bases from J, the gap between germline ends came to 10 bases. CDR3: CASSYSVASGELFF. CDR3 bases: TGTGCCAGCAGTTACTCCGTTGCCTCGGGGGAGCTGTTTTTT.

J is TRBJ1-4 and V is TRBV11-2; D is perhaps TRBD1 (5 bases). Trimming took off 5 bases at V and 3 bases at J, with 13 bases between the two ends. Per germline, CDR1 SGHAT and CDR2 FQNNGV. The CDR3 extends over 15 amino acids. CDR3 loop: CASSPWGRANEKLFF. In nucleotides, the CDR3 is TGTGCCAGCAGCCCCTGGGGCCGAGCTAATGAAAAACTGTTTTTT.

This chain connects TRBV27 to TRBJ1-4; D remains unclear. This CDR3 has 13 residues. Trimming took 5 bases from V and 1 from J, leaving 5 bases between them. The germline V gene encodes CDR1 MNHEY and CDR2 SMNVEV (reference sequence). The CDR3 nucleotides are TGTGCCAGCAGTCGAAGAACTAATGAAAAACTGTTTTTT. This codes for CASSRRTNEKLFF.

The rearrangement links TRBV27 to TRBJ2-7, with D hard to call. The CDR3 covers 18 residues. Germline V lookup: CDR1 MNHEY, CDR2 SMNVEV (reference sequence). Deletions cut 5 bases from V and 0 bases from J, with 23 bases between. CDR3 DNA: TGTGCCAGCAGTCGAGGAAGGACCTTTAGTGTCTCCTCCTACGAGCAGTACTTC. It encodes CASSRGRTFSVSSYEQYF.

J is TRBJ1-1 and V is TRBV10-3; D unclear. V was shortened by 2 bases and J by 1 base, with 11 bases between the two germline ends. Per the germline V gene, CDR1 is ENHRY and CDR2 is SYGVKD. The CDR3 loop spans 15 amino acids. The CDR3 region has the DNA TGTGCCATCAGTGAGCCGGCGGGCGAGAACACTGAAGCTTTCTTT. It encodes CAISEPAGENTEAFF.

This clone has just one count. The V call is TRBV7-3, the J call TRBJ2-2; TRBD1 agrees at 8 bases. The junction had 14 bases not matched to a gene; V was cut back by 0 bases and J by 8 bases. Germline loops: CDR1 SGHTA, CDR2 FQGTGA. CDR3 length: 18 residues. Here the CDR3 reads CASSLTGTGRLGSGELFF. The CDR3 nucleotides are TGTGCCAGCAGCTTAACCGGGACAGGACGTCTGGGTTCTGGGGAGCTGTTTTTT.

The chain is built from TRBV4-2 and TRBJ2-1; D call uncertain. The V gene's germline CDR1 is LGHNA and CDR2 YNFKEQ. Trimming left V 0 bases short and J 0 bases short, with 9 bases between. This CDR3 spans 16 amino acids. The CDR3 sequence is CASSQEGDISYNEQFF. The CDR3 nucleotides are TGTGCCAGCAGCCAAGAAGGTGACATCTCCTACAATGAGCAGTTCTTC.

V and J are TRBV14 and TRBJ1-3, with a weak D call TRBD1 (5 bases). With 1 base removed from V and 1 base from J, the gap between germline ends came to 8 bases. CDR1 is SGHDN, CDR2 FVKESK, per germline. The CDR3 runs 15 residues. DNA for the CDR3: TGTGCCAGCAGCCAAGCAGGGTTATCTGGAAACACCATATATTTT. Protein product: CASSQAGLSGNTIYF.

This clone was observed a few times. The chain joins TRBV18 to TRBJ1-1; D not resolved. The germline V and J ends were trimmed by 2 bases and 1 base, with 11 bases remaining between them. The CDR3 consists of 15 residues. Germline CDR1 KGHSH, CDR2 LQKENI. As DNA, the CDR3 is TGTGCCAGCTCACCAGTGATGGTTACGAACACTGAAGCTTTCTTT. Residues: CASSPVMVTNTEAFF. Full variable domain (missing parts from reference TRBV18 and TRBJ1-1): NAGVMQNPRHLVRRRGQEARLRCSPMKGHSHVYWYRQLPEEGLKFMVYLQKENIIDESGMPKERFSAEFPKEGPSILRIQQVVRGDSAAYFCASSPVMVTNTEAFFGQGTRLTVV.

The chain carries TRBV30 and TRBJ2-1; D gene uncertain. The V end lost 0 bases, the J end lost 6 bases, and 3 bases lay between the germline ends. CDR3 length: 11 residues. Germline lookup yields CDR1 GTSNPN and CDR2 SVGIG (reference sequence). The CDR3 is CAWSVINEQFF. The CDR3 bases are TGTGCCTGGAGTGTTATCAATGAGCAGTTCTTC.

This chain links TRBV4-3 with TRBJ2-3; the D gene could be TRBD1 or TRBD2 (5 bases each). Trimming stripped 1 base from V and 2 bases from J, with 10 bases between. This CDR3 region has 15 residues. Germline assignment: CDR1 LGHNA and CDR2 YSLEER. This CDR3 is CASSQVRGNTDTQYF. As DNA, the CDR3 is TGCGCCAGCAGCCAAGTGAGGGGTAACACAGATACGCAGTATTTT.

This chain uses TRBV7-6 with TRBJ2-3, with TRBD1 matching 7 bases. Germline lookup yields CDR1 SGHVS and CDR2 FNYEAQ. The CDR3 has 16 residues. Trimming removed 5 bases from V and 2 bases from J; junction bases left unmatched: 10. The CDR3 sequence: CASSGRTGEYTDTQYF. The CDR3 DNA follows: TGTGCCAGCAGCGGGCGGACAGGCGAATACACAGATACGCAGTATTTT.

J is TRBJ2-5 and V is TRBV28, with 7 bases matching TRBD2. The J call is in doubt because the DNA end fits TRBJ2-7 better. The CDR3 has 14 amino acids. CDR1 is MDHEN, CDR2 SYDVKM, per germline. This CDR3 is CASRQRGGSYEQYF. The CDR3 DNA follows: TGTGCCAGTAGGCAGCGGGGTGGCTCCTACGAGCAGTACTTC.

V and J are TRBV7-9 and TRBJ1-3, with D hard to call. The V gene lost 7 bases and the J gene lost 0 bases, with 10 bases spanning the gap. Germline V CDR1 and CDR2: SEHNR, FQNEAQ (reference sequence). The CDR3 totals 14 residues. This CDR3 is CASTPWASGNTIYF. The CDR3 nucleotides are TGTGCCAGCACCCCCTGGGCCTCTGGAAACACCATATATTTT.

CDR3: CASSLIGADTQYF. Here the CDR3 DNA reads TGTGCCAGCAGCTTAATCGGGGCAGATACGCAGTATTTT. The rearrangement uses TRBV7-3 and TRBJ2-3, with D perhaps matching TRBD2 (5 bases). Per germline, CDR1 SGHTA and CDR2 FQGTGA. V was shortened by 1 base and J by 4 bases, with 6 bases between the two germline ends. The CDR3 runs to 13 residues.

This chain joins TRBV10-1 and TRBJ1-2; a weak D match, TRBD1 (6 bases). Per the germline V gene, CDR1 is WNHNN and CDR2 is SYGVQD (reference sequence). Trimming removed 6 bases at V and 0 bases at J, with 8 bases between. This CDR3 region has 13 residues. CDR3: CASSRTANYGYTF. The CDR3 DNA follows: TGCGCCAGCAGCAGGACAGCTAACTATGGCTACACCTTC.